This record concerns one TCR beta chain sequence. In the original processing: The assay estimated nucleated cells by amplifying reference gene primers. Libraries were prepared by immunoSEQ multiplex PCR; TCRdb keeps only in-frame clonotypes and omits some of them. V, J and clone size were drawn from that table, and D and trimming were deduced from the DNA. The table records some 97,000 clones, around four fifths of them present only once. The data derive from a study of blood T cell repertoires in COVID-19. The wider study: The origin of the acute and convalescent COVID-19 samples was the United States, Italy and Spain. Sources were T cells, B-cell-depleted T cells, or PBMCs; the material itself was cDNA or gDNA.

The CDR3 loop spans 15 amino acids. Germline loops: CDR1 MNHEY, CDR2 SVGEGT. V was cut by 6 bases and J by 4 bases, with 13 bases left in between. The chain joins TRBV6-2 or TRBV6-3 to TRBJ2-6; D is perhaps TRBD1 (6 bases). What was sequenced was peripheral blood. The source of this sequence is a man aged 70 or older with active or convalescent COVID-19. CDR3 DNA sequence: TGTGCCAGCAGCCAGACAGGACAAGGGGCCAACGTCCTGACTTTC. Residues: CASSQTGQGANVLTF.